The clone carrying this T cell receptor (beta chain) has more than one count but fewer than ten. The antigen remains unidentified. This specimen belongs to a study of T cell repertoires in cytomegalovirus infection. Looking at the study overall: Shared public TCR beta signatures pointed to both CMV infection and a matching HLA type.

The germline CDR1 and CDR2 sequences are DFQATT and SNEGSKA (reference sequence). The CDR3 runs 12 residues. Trimming left V 2 bases short and J 4 bases short, with 6 bases between. TCRdb passed the reads through MiXCR, listing each CDR3 protein once. This table holds nearly 550,000 distinct CDR3 sequences, 16% found once. Whole-study results and caveats: In two of eight donors, the top clonotype was HLA-C-restricted CMV-specific. People with CMV and the relevant HLA were identified by cumulative public TCR beta family frequency.

This TCR came from a human donor in good health (CMV status not recorded). Some clones in this sample may be carry-over from other donors' samples. What was sequenced was CD8+ T cells from PBMCs. V usage is TRBV20-1 and J usage is TRBJ2-1, with D hard to call. This CDR3 reads CSARSPYNEQFF. For the CDR3, the DNA is TGCAGTGCTAGAAGTCCGTACAATGAGCAGTTCTTC.